This T cell receptor (beta chain) is drawn from a study of spatial heterogeneity in lung cancer (dated by TCRdb to the late 2010s). About the study as a whole: More beta-chain than alpha-chain transcripts were consistently detected, likely reflecting higher beta-chain transcript abundance. The study quantitatively compared TCR alpha and beta repertoires across multiple tumor regions, matched nontumor lung and blood in non-small cell lung cancer. In the raw uncorrected reads, each unique combination of TCR and UMI appeared more than ten times on average. A strong correlation was found between TCR transcript counts in tumor regions and a T cell transcriptional module score from matched bulk RNA-seq. At surgery, 200 to 250 tumor regions, 64 matched nontumor lung samples and 56 PBMC samples were TCR-sequenced for both alpha and beta chains. Nonsynonymous mutation counts, determined by whole-exome sequencing of tumor tissue, were related to TCR repertoire features. The paper's findings and limits, for the study overall: A correlation was observed between the number of expanded intratumoral alpha and beta TCRs and the tumor nonsynonymous mutation count. TCR-seq coverage of tumor T cells was estimated to be only approximately 7% for alpha chains and more than 11% for beta chains. Confirming at a functional level the hypothesis that regional TCRs recognize regional mutations was considered to require additional single-cell paired TCR alpha and beta sequencing. The count of ubiquitous expanded TCRs correlated with the count of ubiquitous nonsynonymous mutations, and the count of regional expanded TCRs correlated with the count of regional nonsynonymous mutations.

V is reduced by 2 bases and J by 5 bases, leaving a spacing of 15 bases between them. The germline V gene specifies SGHTA as CDR1 and FQGNSA as CDR2. Inclusive of the bounding cysteine and phenylalanine, the CDR3 is 15 residues long. Only the CDR3 DNA is retained, 45 bases long and in frame from the first base. The time point label here, explained by the study, means: sample taken at primary tumor resection. Donors were around 71 patients with early-stage, untreated non-small cell lung cancer from the lung TRACERx cohort. TCR sequencing used whole RNA extracted from tumor and nontumor lung tissue, or from cryopreserved PBMC samples, without cell sorting. A patient was chosen for TCR sequencing only when enough RNA was available from at least two tumor regions. Tumor and adjacent nontumor lung specimens were reviewed by a lung pathologist before selection. Only a few counts were recorded for this clonotype. The target of this receptor is not known. Per-base qualities were not stored, and no clone one base away is much larger.

Receptors were amplified or captured by 5' RACE. Reads for this sample came from a NextSeq 500. The TCR library protocol attached a unique molecular identifier to each TCR cDNA molecule to allow correction of PCR and sequencing errors. In the original analysis: TCR identification, UMI-based error correction and CDR3 extraction were all carried out with Decombinator tools. Expanded TCRs were defined as those above a frequency of 2 per 1,000, corresponding to the top 1% of the tumor frequency distribution. Expanded tumor TCRs were classed as regional if statistically deemed absent (corrected P<0.05) from at least one tumor region, otherwise ubiquitous. Renyi diversity was computed with the R vegan package after each repertoire had been subsampled 100 times to 5,000 TCRs. CDR3 similarity networks were built from amino acid triplet string-kernel similarity, with CDR3s being connected when pairwise similarity was above 0.82. Through fastp at Q25 and MiXCR, TCRdb rebuilt clones from the public reads, retaining in-frame beta chains. Each record represents a unique CDR3 protein, reported with the most common genes and DNA among its rows. None of the V and J calls come from the authors' own analysis; TCRdb made them. The sample contains about 24,000 distinct CDR3 sequences, around 8.8% of them found a single time. The top ten clones comprise approximately 7.5% of the sample.

The source was lung tumor tissue, collected at surgery. The sequence was obtained from a male donor with early-stage non-small cell lung cancer. In this chain, TRBV7-2 is recombined with TRBJ2-5; a tentative D call is TRBD1 (8 bases match). The CDR3 in this case is CASSLQGARGETQYF. The DNA sequence is given as TGTGCCAGCAGCTTACAGGGGGCGCGGGGGGAGACCCAGTACTTC.